A single TCR beta chain is shown here with its context. Use of 60 Vbeta and 13 Jbeta primers characterized the PCR. The repertoire was sequenced with immunoSEQ multiplex PCR; TCRdb's copy has only in-frame clones and lacks some. The sample yields some 150,000 clones, about four fifths seen once. These data originate in a study of cytomegalovirus exposure and HLA in healthy donors. This CDR3 contains 16 residues. Germline values: CDR1 SGHRS, CDR2 YFSETQ. The V segment lost 0 bases and the J segment 7 bases; nucleotides outside the gene matches: 10. This clonotype was obtained from a man in his fifties or sixties in good health and CMV-seropositive. J is TRBJ2-7 and V is TRBV5-1; TRBD2 agrees at 10 bases. Source material: PBMCs. CDR3 bases: TGCGCCAGCAGCTTGGCCAAAACTAGCGGGATTGGAGAGCAGTACTTC. This translates into CASSLAKTSGIGEQYF.